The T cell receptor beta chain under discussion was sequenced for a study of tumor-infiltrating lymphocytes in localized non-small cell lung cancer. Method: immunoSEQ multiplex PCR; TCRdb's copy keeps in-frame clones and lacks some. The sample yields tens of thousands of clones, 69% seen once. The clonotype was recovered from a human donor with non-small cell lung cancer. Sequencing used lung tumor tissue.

The CDR3 nucleotides are TGCGCCAGCCGAGCCATGGGACTAGCAGATTCAGATACGCAGTATTTT. Its translation: CASRAMGLADSDTQYF. The J gene is TRBJ2-3, the V gene TRBV5-1, with 9 bases fitting TRBD2. Per the germline V gene, CDR1 is SGHRS and CDR2 is YFSETQ. After removal of 7 bases from V and 4 bases from J, the junction contained 13 bases not matched to a gene. This CDR3 region has 16 residues.